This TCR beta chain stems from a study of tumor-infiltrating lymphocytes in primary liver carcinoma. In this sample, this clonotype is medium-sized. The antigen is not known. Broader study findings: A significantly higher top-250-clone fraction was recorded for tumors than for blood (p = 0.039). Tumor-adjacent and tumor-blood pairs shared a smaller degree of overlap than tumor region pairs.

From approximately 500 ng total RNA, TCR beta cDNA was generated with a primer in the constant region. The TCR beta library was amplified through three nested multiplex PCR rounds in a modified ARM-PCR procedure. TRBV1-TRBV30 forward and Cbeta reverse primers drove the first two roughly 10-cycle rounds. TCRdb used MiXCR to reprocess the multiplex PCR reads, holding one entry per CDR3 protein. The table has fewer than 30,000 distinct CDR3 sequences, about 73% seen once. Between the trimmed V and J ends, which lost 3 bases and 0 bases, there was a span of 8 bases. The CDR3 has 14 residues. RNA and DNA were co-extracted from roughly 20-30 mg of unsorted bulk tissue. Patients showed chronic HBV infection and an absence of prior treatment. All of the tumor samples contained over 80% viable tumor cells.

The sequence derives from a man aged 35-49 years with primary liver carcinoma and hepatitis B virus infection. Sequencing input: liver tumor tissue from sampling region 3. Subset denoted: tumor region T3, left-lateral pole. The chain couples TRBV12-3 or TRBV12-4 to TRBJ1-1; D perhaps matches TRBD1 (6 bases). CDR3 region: CASSFQGMNTEAFF. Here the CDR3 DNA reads TGTGCCAGCAGTTTCCAGGGGATGAACACTGAAGCTTTCTTT.